The 8 T cell receptor beta chains below come from one sample, sequenced in a study of blood T cell repertoires in COVID-19. The method was immunoSEQ multiplex PCR; TCRdb's version includes in-frame clones alone and lacks a portion of them. The profile covers 120,000 to 150,000 clones, with 80% to 85% appearing a single time and under 7% taken by the ten largest. What was sequenced was PBMCs or T cells enriched from blood (not recorded which). The receptor source for this set is a woman in her 50s who had been exposed to COVID-19.

V usage is TRBV12-5 and J usage is TRBJ1-5; possibly TRBD1 for D (5 bases). Germline lookup yields CDR1 LGHNT and CDR2 FRNRAP. The V end was cut by 7 bases, the J end by 3 bases, with 16 bases between. CDR3 length: 15 residues. The CDR3 region is CASASFGQNNQPQHF. In nucleotides, the CDR3 is TGTGCTAGTGCCTCCTTCGGACAAAACAATCAGCCCCAGCATTTT. Supplemented by reference TRBV12-5 and TRBJ1-5, the full variable domain reads DARVTQTPRHKVTEMGQEVTMRCQPILGHNTVFWYRQTMMQGLELLAYFRNRAPLDDSGMPKDRFSAEMPDATLATLKIQPSEPRDSAVYFCASASFGQNNQPQHFGDGTRLSIL.

The chain is built from TRBV25-1 and TRBJ2-7, with TRBD1 identical over 8 bases. Germline lookup yields CDR1 MGHDK and CDR2 SYGVNS. The CDR3 consists of 15 residues. The junction had 8 bases not matched to a gene; V was cut back by 2 bases and J by 5 bases. The CDR3 reads CASSEGRQGIDEQYF. The DNA of the CDR3 is TGTGCCAGCAGTGAAGGGAGACAGGGGATCGACGAGCAGTACTTC.

The chain couples TRBV27 to TRBJ1-3, with 8 bases that match TRBD1. The germline CDR1 and CDR2 sequences are MNHEY and SMNVEV (reference sequence). This CDR3 has 19 residues. V was clipped by 2 bases and J by 0 bases; unmatched bases: 12. The CDR3: CASSLTLPGQASSGNTIYF. DNA for the CDR3: TGTGCCAGCAGTTTAACCCTGCCGGGACAGGCGAGCTCTGGAAACACCATATATTTT.

V usage is TRBV25-1 and J usage is TRBJ2-7, with D maybe TRBD2 (6 bases). The V end was cut by 8 bases, the J end by 6 bases, with 17 bases between. Germline V gene data show CDR1 as MGHDK and CDR2 as SYGVNS. The CDR3 has 13 amino acids. The CDR3 spells CASLEEGLSEQYF. The CDR3 DNA sequence: TGTGCCAGCTTGGAGGAGGGGTTGAGCGAGCAGTACTTC.

V usage is TRBV27 and J usage is TRBJ2-1; D might be TRBD2 (5 bases). This CDR3 has 19 residues. Germline CDR1 MNHEY, CDR2 SMNVEV (reference sequence). Trimming shortened V by 4 bases and J by 4 bases, and 26 bases separated the two germline ends. The CDR3 DNA sequence: TGTGCCAGCAGTTCCCACCTTGGGGTAGATAGACTAACATACAATGAGCAGTTCTTC. This codes for CASSSHLGVDRLTYNEQFF.

In its sample, this clone was seen once. V and J are TRBV7-9 and TRBJ2-3; D gene unclear. This CDR3 has 13 amino acids. Trimming stripped 3 bases from V and 6 bases from J, with 10 bases between. Germline V CDR1 and CDR2: SEHNR, FQNEAQ (reference sequence). CDR3 DNA: TGTGCCAGCAGCTTTAGAGTCGTCGATACGCAGTATTTT. This encodes CASSFRVVDTQYF.

The sample holds one count of this clone. This chain joins TRBV3-1 (or the pseudogene TRBV3-2) and TRBJ2-7, with D maybe TRBD2 (7 bases). V shed 4 bases and J shed 8 bases, with 21 bases lying between them. From germline, CDR1 is LGHDT and CDR2 YNNKEL (reference sequence). This CDR3 contains 15 residues. CDR3 sequence (DNA): TGTGCCAGCAGCCCGAGGCGGGGGCCTCCCACGAAGCAGTACTTC. Its protein product is CASSPRRGPPTKQYF.

This chain uses TRBV27 with TRBJ1-3, with D tentatively TRBD1 (5 bases). V was clipped by 5 bases and J by 0 bases, with 11 bases between them. CDR1 is MNHEY, CDR2 SMNVEV, per germline (reference sequence). The CDR3 is 15 residues long. CDR3 amino acids: CASSPQGRSGNTIYF. CDR3 coding DNA: TGTGCCAGCAGTCCTCAGGGCCGCTCTGGAAACACCATATATTTT.